This T cell receptor beta chain was recorded in a study of blood T cell repertoires in COVID-19 (dated by TCRdb to 2020 to 2021). Describing the broader study: Samples covering the acute and convalescent phases of COVID-19 were provided by collaborators in the United States, Italy and Spain. The material from the prospective study consisted of cDNA or gDNA derived from T cells, B-cell-depleted T cells, or PBMCs. Deeply sampled blood TCRbeta repertoires from subjects exposed to, actively infected with, or recovered from COVID-19 were included in the dataset. The repertoires were made available in a free public database intended to serve as a resource for research on the immune response to SARS-CoV-2. Samples were obtained from the ongoing ImmuneRACE study (first 160 participants) and from approximately 1,200 subjects provided by 6 global collaborators. Nearly every sample came with metadata listing a de-identified subject ID, COVID-19 status, age in years and sex. Where available, HLA class I and class II types were obtained from metadata supplied by the sample provider rather than from assay-based typing. Results the study describes overall, beyond this receptor: The amount of clinical and demographic metadata varied by source and participant and was provided uncurated.

TCRbeta CDR3 regions were amplified from genomic DNA using the immunoSEQ Assay, a bias-controlled multiplex PCR. Per the authors' processing: Within the assay, amplification of reference gene primers was used to estimate how many nucleated cells each sample contained. To quantify the absolute abundance of each unique TCRbeta CDR3 rearrangement, sequence reads were collapsed and filtered. For each sample, productive Simpson clonality was calculated as the square root of Simpson's diversity index across productive rearrangements. TCRdb retrieved this table from immuneACCESS and kept in-frame rearrangements only. Not all clones are present; in checked studies, unresolved V genes account for under half, and no reason is known for the remainder. The DNA was the basis for D and trimming; V, J and clone size are from that table. For this sample the table gives roughly 140,000 clones, of which roughly 90% were detected only once. In total, the top ten clones hold 1.2% of the sample.

In the prospective study, participants were roughly 18 to 95 years old, resided in around 25 geographic areas of the United States, and were enrolled through a virtual design. In the prospective study, participants were assigned to cohorts based on the clinical history participants reported in a screening survey and a study questionnaire. In the prospective study, mobile phlebotomists collected whole blood, serum and a nasopharyngeal or oropharyngeal swab from each participant. Over a roughly two-month period, participants in the prospective study had the option of providing additional blood draws and questionnaires. Blood samples from the prospective study were shipped frozen or at room temperature prior to DNA extraction. As concerns this clone: No cognate antigen has been identified for it. It has no much larger one-base neighbor in the sample; base qualities were not kept.

The sequencing input was PBMCs or T cells enriched from blood (not recorded which). This clonotype was sampled from a young woman with acute COVID-19.

The CDR3 protein sequence reads: CASSWDRDSPLHF. The DNA sequence reads TGTGCCAGCAGTTGGGACAGGGACTCACCCCTCCACTTT. This sequence uses TRBV12-3 or TRBV12-4 and TRBJ1-6, with 9 central nucleotides matching TRBD1. For this chain, trimming is 4 bases at the V end and 10 bases at the J end, and the number of junction bases without a gene match is 2. The CDR3 numbers 13 residues from cysteine through phenylalanine. The DNA shown is the 39-base CDR3, in frame from base 1.